The 3 T cell receptor beta chains below come from one sample, sequenced in a study of PD-1 blockade in classical Hodgkin lymphoma. The method was immunoSEQ multiplex PCR; TCRdb's version includes in-frame clones alone and lacks a portion of them. The sample lists tens of thousands of clones, about 77% occurring once. Noted time point: cycle 4 day 1 (C4D1), after about 6 weeks of nivolumab. Every patient had relapsed following autologous stem cell transplantation, and cohorts differed in brentuximab vedotin exposure. Sequenced here: peripheral blood mononuclear cells (PBMCs), sampled before the fourth cycle of nivolumab. Source of these receptors: a human donor with classical Hodgkin lymphoma.

This chain connects TRBV7-9 to TRBJ1-2, with D hard to call. Germline assignment: CDR1 SEHNR and CDR2 FQNEAQ (reference sequence). CDR3 length equals 12 residues. Trimming removed 5 bases at V and 2 bases at J, with 6 bases between. CDR3: CASSLHNYGYTF. In DNA, the CDR3 is TGTGCCAGCAGCCTACACAACTATGGCTACACCTTC.

This clone has just one count. The CDR3 protein is CASSLFRTGVLPGNTIYF. CDR3 nucleotides: TGTGCCAGCAGCTTATTTCGGACAGGGGTTCTCCCTGGAAACACCATATATTTT. The chain uses TRBV7-2 and TRBJ1-3; 9 positions agree with TRBD1. Trimming removed 2 bases from V and 2 bases from J; junction bases left unmatched: 10. This CDR3 spans 18 amino acids. Germline assignment: CDR1 SGHTA and CDR2 FQGNSA. The variable domain in full, completed from reference TRBV7-2 and TRBJ1-3, reads GAGVSQSPSNKVTEKGKDVELRCDPISGHTALYWYRQSLGQGLEFLIYFQGNSAPDKSGLPSDRFSAERTGGSVSTLTIQRTQQEDSAVYLCASSLFRTGVLPGNTIYFGEGSWLTVV.

The chain combines TRBV7-3 with TRBJ2-1; D may be TRBD2 (6 bases). The CDR3 has 15 residues. Trimming left V 2 bases short and J 4 bases short, with 12 bases between. The V gene's germline CDR1 is SGHTA and CDR2 FQGTGA. The CDR3 DNA reads TGTGCCAGCAGCTTAGGGCCTAGCGAGTACAATGAGCAGTTCTTC. This sequence encodes CASSLGPSEYNEQFF.